This TCR beta chain was recovered during a study of shared clonotypes between healthy human individuals. As for the study in general: Donors had three CD4 naive, three CD4 memory, two CD8 naive and one CD8 memory plate apiece. Regarding the study as a whole: Clonotypes not shared had lower generation probabilities than those common to all four donors.

A note on this clone: The antigen remains unidentified.

Naive CD8 cells, CD45RO-negative and positively selected for CCR7, excluded terminally differentiated effector memory CD45RA+ cells. Participating donors were healthy, HIV-negative adults free of recent acute infections or vaccinations. V gave up 3 bases and J gave up 7 bases, with 12 bases separating them. This CDR3 comprises 13 residues. CDR1 is MNHEY and CDR2 is SMNVEV in the germline V gene (reference sequence). Here immunoSEQ multiplex PCR was the method, and the copy in TCRdb shows in-frame clones only, minus some. The repertoire has hundreds of thousands of clones, 80% to 95% of them found once; the top ten carry around 24%.

Sequencing was done on a sample of naive CD8+ T cells sorted from blood. This TCR derives from a man between 25 and 39 years old in good health. V and J are TRBV27 and TRBJ1-2; D is possibly TRBD1 (5 bases). CDR3 region: CASSLGQGSGYTF. The CDR3 DNA reads as TGTGCCAGCAGTTTGGGGCAGGGTAGTGGCTACACCTTC.